This TCR beta chain was documented in a study of shared clonotypes between healthy human individuals. Study-wide points: With a few donors compared, around 5% of naive CD4 clonotypes were shared.

Worth noting for this clone: Its target is unknown.

The CDR3 loop spans 15 amino acids. CDR1 is MDHEN and CDR2 is SYDVKM in the germline V gene. Trimming took 10 bases from V and 0 from J, leaving 18 bases between them. Across several immunoSEQ plates, the genomic DNA of each subset was split evenly. The input for sorted-subset replicate PCRs was approximately 210 ng DNA, 25,000 to 30,000 T cell genomes. Only in-frame clones appear in the TCRdb table, and some are missing; sequencing was by immunoSEQ multiplex PCR. The sample has hundreds of thousands of clones, 74% seen once. The chain combines TRBV28 with TRBJ1-1, with a possible D match to TRBD1 (6 bases). This TCR derives from a woman aged 25 to 39 in good health. Material for sequencing was memory CD4+ T cells sorted from blood. Subset of the sample: CD45RA-negative fraction. This chain's CDR3 is CATIGAGVMNTEAFF. Here the CDR3 DNA reads TGTGCCACCATTGGGGCAGGGGTTATGAACACTGAAGCTTTCTTT.